The 19 T cell receptor beta chains below were found in one sample sequenced in a study of T-cell memory formation after mild COVID-19. TCRdb reanalysed the 5' RACE reads using MiXCR and keeps one entry per CDR3 protein. The table has 250,000 or so distinct CDR3 sequences, over 8.5% seen once; the top ten hold around 23%. Sequencing was performed on PBMCs or a T cell subset sorted from them (not recorded which). Receptors were obtained from a man aged 18 to 30 who had mild COVID-19 (a few samples of this study predate the infection). Cell type and time point are not known.

The chain uses TRBV29-1 and TRBJ2-1, with 10 bases matching TRBD2. After removal of 6 bases from V and 7 bases from J, the junction contained 6 bases not matched to a gene. Germline V gene data show CDR1 as SQVTM and CDR2 as ANQGSEA. This CDR3 contains 13 residues. CDR3 in amino acids: CSVVGLAENEQFF. CDR3 in DNA: TGCAGCGTAGTAGGACTAGCGGAAAATGAGCAGTTCTTC.

This chain joins TRBV10-3 and TRBJ2-1, with 7 positions matching TRBD2. CDR3 length equals 14 residues. Germline assignment: CDR1 ENHRY and CDR2 SYGVKD. Germline trimming cut 1 base from V and 7 bases from J; bases unmatched to any gene: 4. The DNA for the CDR3 is TGTGCCATCAGTGAGTTGGGAGGGGTGAATGAGCAGTTCTTC. This translates into CAISELGGVNEQFF.

This chain uses TRBV5-1 with TRBJ2-1; 8 bases match TRBD1. The ends lost 1 base at V and 8 bases at J; junction bases unmatched: 8. Per germline, CDR1 SGHRS and CDR2 YFSETQ. The CDR3 is 15 residues long. The CDR3 region is CASSLKAGGVYEQFF. CDR3 in DNA: TGCGCCAGCAGCTTGAAGGCAGGGGGCGTTTATGAGCAGTTCTTC.

The sample holds many counts of this clonotype. V is TRBV6-5 and J is TRBJ2-7; no reliable D call. This CDR3 spans 11 amino acids. Trimming shortened V by 0 bases and J by 7 bases, and 4 bases separated the two germline ends. Germline V gene data show CDR1 as MNHEY and CDR2 as SVGAGI. DNA for the CDR3: TGTGCCAGCAGTTACTCGGAAGAGCAGTACTTC. It translates to CASSYSEEQYF.

This clonotype occurred a few times. The genes are TRBV15 and TRBJ2-3; D remains ambiguous. Germline CDR1 and CDR2: LNHNV and YYDKDF (reference sequence). This CDR3 has 11 amino acids. V lost 8 bases and J 8 bases, leaving 11 bases between the germline ends. The CDR3: CATSIRTTQYF. In nucleotides, the CDR3 is TGTGCCACCTCAATCAGGACTACGCAGTATTTT.

The rearrangement uses TRBV7-2 and TRBJ1-1; TRBD1 aligns across 9 bases. The CDR3 loop spans 14 amino acids. The germline CDR1 and CDR2 sequences are SGHTA and FQGNSA. V lost 3 bases to trimming and J lost 5 bases; unmatched junction nucleotides: 4. The DNA for the CDR3 is TGTGCCAGCAGCTTCGGACAGGGGTGGACTGAAGCTTTCTTT. This encodes CASSFGQGWTEAFF.

The chain recombines TRBV24-1 with TRBJ2-1; 9 nucleotides match TRBD2. The CDR3 runs to 16 residues. CDR1 and CDR2 (germline): KGHDR, SFDVKD. The J segment lost 6 bases and the V segment lost 1 base, leaving 6 bases of the junction unmatched. The CDR3 is CATSDLERGAFNEQFF. The CDR3 DNA reads as TGTGCCACCAGTGATTTAGAGCGGGGGGCCTTCAATGAGCAGTTCTTC.

This clonotype appeared a few times. This chain uses TRBV20-1 with TRBJ2-7; a possible D gene is TRBD2 (5 bases). The CDR3 runs 12 residues. Trimming shortened V by 3 bases and J by 3 bases, and 9 bases separated the two germline ends. Germline V gene sequence: CDR1 DFQATT, CDR2 SNEGSKA (reference sequence). The DNA for the CDR3 is TGCAGTGCTAGGAGGGAGAACTACGAGCAGTACGTC. It translates to CSARRENYEQYV.

The chain links TRBV5-1 to TRBJ2-6; no definite D call. Trimming shortened V by 4 bases and J by 2 bases, and 7 bases separated the two germline ends. The CDR3 length is 14 residues. Per germline, CDR1 SGHRS and CDR2 YFSETQ. CDR3 loop: CASSLTPGANVLTF. For the CDR3, the DNA is TGCGCCAGCAGCCTGACCCCTGGGGCCAACGTCCTGACTTTC.

V gene TRBV28 combines with J gene TRBJ2-4; D is unclear. Germline V lookup: CDR1 MDHEN, CDR2 SYDVKM. V lost 3 bases to trimming and J lost 0 bases, with 9 bases between them. The CDR3 extends over 15 amino acids. The CDR3: CASSFLGLAKNIQYF. CDR3 DNA sequence: TGTGCCAGCAGTTTTCTCGGGCTAGCCAAAAACATTCAGTACTTC.

This clonotype came up many times. This chain joins TRBV12-3 or TRBV12-4 and TRBJ2-1; 9 positions match TRBD1. This CDR3 is built from 13 residues. Losses at the gene ends were 3 bases for V and 8 bases for J; bases not matched to a gene: 2. The CDR3 here is CASSFGQGYEQFF. The CDR3 nucleotides are TGTGCCAGCAGTTTTGGACAGGGGTATGAGCAGTTCTTC.

This clonotype was seen a handful of times. The chain has TRBV29-1 and TRBJ2-2, with D possibly matching TRBD1 (6 bases). Between the trimmed V and J ends, which lost 2 bases and 4 bases, there was a span of 14 bases. The germline V gene has CDR1 SQVTM and CDR2 ANQGSEA. The CDR3 has 15 residues. The CDR3 is CSVEKGRGSTGELFF. The CDR3 region has the DNA TGCAGCGTTGAAAAGGGCAGGGGATCCACCGGGGAGCTGTTTTTT.

In this sample, this clonotype turned up a few times. The V and J genes are TRBV5-1 and TRBJ1-1, with D perhaps matching TRBD1 (6 bases). Trimming stripped 1 base from V and 5 bases from J, with 12 bases between. The CDR3 covers 14 residues. Germline CDR1 reads SGHRS; CDR2 reads YFSETQ. CDR3 sequence (DNA): TGCGCCAGCAGCTTGAGGGGGGGGCGGACTGAAGCTTTCTTT. Translation: CASSLRGGRTEAFF.

This clonotype was seen a few times. The J gene is TRBJ2-3, the V gene TRBV9; the match to TRBD1 covers 9 bases. V was pared by 5 bases and J by 6 bases, with 10 bases of the junction left unmatched. Germline CDR1 and CDR2: SGDLS and YYNGEE. This CDR3 has 15 residues. As DNA, the CDR3 is TGTGCCAGCAGTCGGGACAGGGCTAGTGCCGATACGCAGTATTTT. Its translation: CASSRDRASADTQYF.

This chain connects TRBV14 to TRBJ2-1; 7 nucleotides align to TRBD2. The CDR3 runs 15 residues. The junction had 4 bases not matched to a gene; V was cut back by 2 bases and J by 3 bases. Per the germline V gene, CDR1 is SGHDN and CDR2 is FVKESK. The CDR3 spells CASSQRGEIYNEQFF. Here the CDR3 DNA reads TGTGCCAGCAGCCAACGGGGGGAAATCTACAATGAGCAGTTCTTC. Full variable domain (rest looked up from reference TRBV14 and TRBJ2-1): EAGVTQFPSHSVIEKGQTVTLRCDPISGHDNLYWYRRVMGKEIKFLLHFVKESKQDESGMPNNRFLAERTGGTYSTLKVQPAELEDSGVYFCASSQRGEIYNEQFFGPGTRLTVL.

This clonotype was seen at least ten times. The gene calls are TRBV5-1 and TRBJ2-3, with D possibly matching TRBD2 (5 bases). Germline V lookup: CDR1 SGHRS, CDR2 YFSETQ. The V and J ends lost 6 bases and 11 bases respectively, with 16 bases between them. The CDR3 totals 12 residues. The CDR3 reads CASTQNEGRQYF. The CDR3 coding sequence is TGCGCCAGCACCCAGAACGAGGGTAGGCAGTATTTT.

This clonotype has ten or more counts. The V call is TRBV7-6, the J call TRBJ2-3, with TRBD2 as a possible D gene (7 bases). The germline CDR1 and CDR2 sequences are SGHVS and FNYEAQ. The CDR3 spans 15 residues. V was shortened by 6 bases and J by 5 bases, with 18 bases between the two germline ends. The CDR3 is CASRHYGGPEDTQYF. The CDR3 DNA reads as TGTGCCAGCAGACATTACGGGGGGCCTGAAGATACGCAGTATTTT. The full variable domain, rest sourced from reference TRBV7-6 and TRBJ2-3, is GAGVSQSPRYKVTKRGQDVALRCDPISGHVSLYWYRQALGQGPEFLTYFNYEAQQDKSGLPNDRFSAERPEGSISTLTIQRTEQRDSAMYRCASRHYGGPEDTQYFGPGTRLTVL.

This clonotype was seen more than once but under ten times. The V gene is TRBV5-4, the J gene TRBJ2-5, with TRBD2 identical over 7 bases. The ends lost 2 bases at V and 4 bases at J; junction bases unmatched: 8. This CDR3 has 15 amino acids. Germline V gene sequence: CDR1 SGHNT, CDR2 YYREEE (reference sequence). The CDR3 coding sequence is TGTGCCAGCAGCTTCGGTCTAGCGGCGGGAGAGACCCAGTACTTC. Translated: CASSFGLAAGETQYF.

The rearrangement uses TRBV6-1 and TRBJ2-3; D may be TRBD2 (6 bases). Germline V gene sequence: CDR1 MNHNS, CDR2 SASEGT. Deletions cut 7 bases from V and 6 bases from J, with 20 bases between. The CDR3 extends over 15 amino acids. For the CDR3, the DNA is TGTGCCAGCACCCACAATTGGCAGGGAGGTGATACGCAGTATTTT. Translated: CASTHNWQGGDTQYF.